This paragraph covers one TCR beta chain sequence. Repertoires were generated with immunoSEQ multiplex PCR, while TCRdb's copy carries only in-frame clones and drops some. The sample yields around 70,000 clones, just under 95% seen once. The sample is drawn from a study of T cell changes during pregnancy in multiple sclerosis. The CDR3 sequence is 12 residues long. V was pared by 6 bases and J by 2 bases, with 4 bases between. Germline loops: CDR1 SGHVS, CDR2 FNYEAQ. This receptor was obtained from a female donor in good health, enrolled as a control in a pregnancy study. The V gene is TRBV7-6, the J gene TRBJ2-2; D is undetermined. Sequenced material: peripheral blood, taken after pregnancy. The CDR3 loop reads CASSSNTGELFF. The CDR3 DNA follows: TGTGCCAGCAGTTCTAACACCGGGGAGCTGTTTTTT.